The 23 T cell receptor beta chains reported below all come from one sample, sequenced in a study of blood T cell repertoires in COVID-19. TCRdb's copy holds only in-frame clones and misses some; the assay was immunoSEQ multiplex PCR. This sample carries about 170,000 clones, 79% of them seen once, and the ten largest clones take about 20%. The sequenced sample was PBMCs or T cells enriched from blood (not recorded which). These receptors were taken from a woman aged 70-85 years in a cohort exposed to, infected with or recovered from COVID-19 (not recorded which).

The genes are TRBV11-2 and TRBJ1-6, with D unclear. Germline CDR1 SGHAT, CDR2 FQNNGV. V gave up 5 bases and J gave up 6 bases, with 17 bases separating them. The CDR3 is 16 residues long. CDR3: CASSILDGRLNSPLHF. Written as DNA, the CDR3 is TGTGCCAGCAGCATCCTCGACGGTAGACTTAATTCACCCCTCCACTTT.

The chain is built from TRBV5-1 and TRBJ2-4, with D possibly matching TRBD1 (6 bases). V lost 0 bases and J 7 bases, leaving 14 bases between the germline ends. CDR3 length: 15 residues. Germline values: CDR1 SGHRS, CDR2 YFSETQ. The CDR3 loop reads CASSLAGTHGNIQYF. In nucleotides, the CDR3 is TGCGCCAGCAGCTTGGCAGGGACACACGGTAACATTCAGTACTTC.

The chain employs TRBV5-1 and TRBJ2-1, with 10 bases matching TRBD2. The CDR3 has 15 amino acids. The J segment lost 8 bases and the V segment lost 4 bases, leaving 9 bases of the junction unmatched. Germline CDR1 is SGHRS and CDR2 is YFSETQ. CDR3 coding DNA: TGCGCCAGCAGCGAGAGGACTAGCGGTATCTATGAGCAGTTCTTC. Its translation: CASSERTSGIYEQFF.

The table lists this clone with a few counts. The J gene is TRBJ2-2, the V gene TRBV5-5; 12 bases line up with TRBD1. Germline loops: CDR1 SGHKS, CDR2 YYEKEE (reference sequence). CDR3 length: 18 amino acids. Trimming took 5 bases from V and 7 from J; bases not matched to a gene: 15. The CDR3, as DNA: TGTGCCAGCAGTTCCGAACCCGGGACAGGGGGCCGTAGCGGGGAGCTGTTTTTT. Protein product: CASSSEPGTGGRSGELFF.

This rearrangement joins TRBV5-1 to TRBJ2-2, with D tentatively TRBD1 (5 bases). This CDR3 is 14 amino acids long. V lost 7 bases and J lost 6, with 16 bases in between. Germline-derived CDR1 and CDR2 are SGHRS and YFSETQ. The CDR3 nucleotides read TGCGCCAGCTCTCCCCAGGGAATGGCCGGGGAGCTGTTTTTT. Translation gives CASSPQGMAGELFF.

The chain links TRBV6-5 to TRBJ1-5, with 7 bases aligning to TRBD1. V dropped 6 bases and J dropped 2; count of bases not matched to a gene: 7. Germline CDR1 is MNHEY and CDR2 is SVGAGI. The CDR3 is 15 residues long. CDR3 coding DNA: TGTGCCAGCAGAAACAGGGGATCTGGCAATCAGCCCCAGCATTTT. Translated, it gives CASRNRGSGNQPQHF.

In this sample, this clone turned up a few times. The chain carries TRBV5-1 and TRBJ2-2; 14 bases line up with TRBD2. The length of the CDR3 is 18 residues. Looked up from germline, CDR1 is SGHRS and CDR2 is YFSETQ. J was trimmed by 1 base and V by 0 bases; bases with no gene match: 2. CDR3 residues: CASSLGLAGGQNTGELFF. The CDR3 DNA reads TGCGCCAGCAGCTTGGGACTAGCGGGAGGGCAGAACACCGGGGAGCTGTTTTTT.

The chain uses TRBV28 and TRBJ2-7; D uncertain. The CDR3 runs to 15 residues. The V and J ends lost 5 bases and 1 base respectively, with 15 bases between them. The germline CDR1 and CDR2 sequences are MDHEN and SYDVKM. The CDR3 is CASSTQQSLSYEQYF. CDR3 nucleotide sequence: TGTGCCAGCAGTACCCAACAGTCACTTTCCTACGAGCAGTACTTC.

The chain employs TRBV5-4 and TRBJ2-1, with TRBD1 as a possible D gene (6 bases). V lost 2 bases to trimming and J lost 0 bases, with 9 bases between them. The CDR3 has 15 amino acids. The germline V gene has CDR1 SGHNT and CDR2 YYREEE (reference sequence). The CDR3 reads CASSLGQTSYNEQFF. CDR3 in DNA: TGTGCCAGCAGCTTAGGACAGACCTCCTACAATGAGCAGTTCTTC.

This clone was seen a few times. The chain is built from TRBV15 and TRBJ1-2; a possible D gene is TRBD1 (6 bases). From germline, CDR1 is LNHNV and CDR2 YYDKDF (reference sequence). The V end lost 1 base, the J end lost 5 bases, and 20 bases lay between the germline ends. The CDR3 has 17 residues. The DNA of the CDR3 is TGTGCCACCAGCAGAGGGCGGTCGACCACCCAGGGGTATGGCTACACCTTC. As protein: CATSRGRSTTQGYGYTF.

The rearrangement uses TRBV6-6 and TRBJ1-5, with D maybe TRBD1 (6 bases). The length of the CDR3 is 15 residues. Germline loops: CDR1 MNHNY, CDR2 SVGAGI (reference sequence). Between the trimmed V and J ends, which lost 7 bases and 10 bases, there was a span of 23 bases. The CDR3 protein is CASTPGRGAGSPQHF. Written as DNA, the CDR3 is TGTGCCAGCACCCCCGGGAGGGGGGCGGGGTCTCCCCAGCATTTT.

The chain links TRBV2 to TRBJ1-1; D might be TRBD1 (5 bases). The CDR3 is made up of 14 amino acids. Per germline, CDR1 SNHLY and CDR2 FYNNEI. Trimming removed 4 bases at V and 1 base at J, with 10 bases between. This CDR3 is CASSVRQQNTEAFF. CDR3 DNA: TGTGCCAGCAGTGTGAGACAGCAGAACACTGAAGCTTTCTTT.

For this clone: Compared with germline, one end of the junction differs, possibly owing to a read error. V is TRBV2 and J is TRBJ1-6; 10 bases match TRBD1. Germline V gene lookup returns CDR1 SNHLY and CDR2 FYNNEI. The CDR3 contains 14 residues. The CDR3 is CASTGGTGDSPLHF. CDR3 DNA: TGTGCCAGCACCGGCGGGACAGGGGATTCGCCCCTCCACTTT.

Notes on this clone: The junction and the germline gene differ at one end; a read error may be behind it. The genes are TRBV7-7 and TRBJ2-1; tentatively, D is TRBD2 (6 bases). Germline values: CDR1 SSHAT, CDR2 FNYEAQ (reference sequence). CDR3 length equals 14 residues. This chain's CDR3 is CASSLSGGANEQFF. CDR3 bases: TGTGCTAGCAGCTTGTCTGGCGGGGCCAATGAGCAGTTCTTC.

The genes are TRBV19 and TRBJ2-2, with D perhaps matching TRBD1 (6 bases). Per germline, CDR1 LNHDA and CDR2 SQIVND (reference sequence). Trimming left V 4 bases short and J 7 bases short, with 10 bases between. The CDR3 loop spans 13 amino acids. CDR3 amino acids: CASSTQGNGELFF. CDR3 in DNA: TGTGCCAGTAGTACGCAGGGGAACGGGGAGCTGTTTTTT.

This sequence joins TRBV20-1 and TRBJ2-1; 11 nucleotides line up with TRBD2. CDR1 and CDR2 (germline): DFQATT, SNEGSKA (reference sequence). The J segment lost 7 bases and the V segment lost 3 bases, leaving 8 bases of the junction unmatched. The CDR3 has 15 amino acids. Written as DNA, the CDR3 is TGCAGTGCTAGTCGTAGCGGGAGGGCCCTGAATGAGCAGTTCTTC. This sequence encodes CSASRSGRALNEQFF.

V is TRBV11-2 and J is TRBJ1-1; D uncertain. Trimming stripped 5 bases from V and 1 base from J, with 11 bases between. CDR3 size: 14 residues. In germline, CDR1 is SGHAT, CDR2 FQNNGV. CDR3 sequence reads: CASSLQPGNTEAFF. The CDR3 region has the DNA TGTGCCAGCAGCCTCCAGCCAGGGAACACTGAAGCTTTCTTT.

CDR3: CATSTGSQETQYF. For the CDR3, the DNA is TGTGCCACCAGCACAGGGTCCCAAGAGACCCAGTACTTC. The rearrangement joins TRBV24-1 to TRBJ2-5, with D perhaps TRBD1 (6 bases). The germline gives CDR1 KGHDR, CDR2 SFDVKD. The CDR3 runs 13 residues. The V end lost 7 bases, the J end lost 1 base, and 9 bases lay between the germline ends.

The V gene is TRBV24-1, the J gene TRBJ2-1; weak D call: TRBD2 (7 bases). The length of the CDR3 is 18 residues. Germline assignment: CDR1 KGHDR and CDR2 SFDVKD. V lost 2 bases, J lost 0 bases, and 16 bases lay in between. CDR3 residues: CATSDWGGHITSYNEQFF. CDR3 DNA sequence: TGTGCCACCAGTGATTGGGGGGGACACATAACCTCCTACAATGAGCAGTTCTTC.

The V call is TRBV6-6, the J call TRBJ2-1; possibly TRBD2 for D (5 bases). In germline, CDR1 is MNHNY, CDR2 SVGAGI (reference sequence). Between the trimmed V and J ends, which lost 0 bases and 9 bases, there was a span of 15 bases. The CDR3 has 15 residues. As DNA, the CDR3 is TGTGCCAGCAGTTACTCCGACGAGGGATTCGGTGAGCAGTTCTTC. Amino acid sequence: CASSYSDEGFGEQFF.

J is TRBJ1-4 and V is TRBV19; possibly TRBD1 for D (5 bases). CDR3 length: 16 amino acids. Germline V gene data show CDR1 as LNHDA and CDR2 as SQIVND (reference sequence). V was cut by 4 bases and J by 2 bases, with 14 bases left in between. CDR3: CASSTYPQGTNEKLFF. As DNA, the CDR3 is TGTGCCAGTAGTACCTATCCCCAGGGTACTAATGAAAAACTGTTTTTT.

The chain carries TRBV28 and TRBJ1-4; 8 nucleotides line up with TRBD1. The CDR3 extends over 15 amino acids. Trimming removed 4 bases from V and 4 bases from J; junction bases left unmatched: 5. Germline CDR1 MDHEN, CDR2 SYDVKM. CDR3 sequence reads: CASSSPGQVNEKLFF. In nucleotides, the CDR3 is TGTGCCAGCAGTTCACCGGGACAGGTTAATGAAAAACTGTTTTTT.

This clone occurred a few times. The chain recombines TRBV5-5 with TRBJ2-7; 12 bases match TRBD1. The CDR3 extends over 16 amino acids. J lost 5 bases, V lost 4 bases, and 10 bases had no gene match. Germline V lookup: CDR1 SGHKS, CDR2 YYEKEE (reference sequence). CDR3 residues: CASSTTGQGAGNEQYF. CDR3 bases: TGTGCCAGCAGCACCACGGGACAGGGGGCCGGCAACGAGCAGTACTTC.